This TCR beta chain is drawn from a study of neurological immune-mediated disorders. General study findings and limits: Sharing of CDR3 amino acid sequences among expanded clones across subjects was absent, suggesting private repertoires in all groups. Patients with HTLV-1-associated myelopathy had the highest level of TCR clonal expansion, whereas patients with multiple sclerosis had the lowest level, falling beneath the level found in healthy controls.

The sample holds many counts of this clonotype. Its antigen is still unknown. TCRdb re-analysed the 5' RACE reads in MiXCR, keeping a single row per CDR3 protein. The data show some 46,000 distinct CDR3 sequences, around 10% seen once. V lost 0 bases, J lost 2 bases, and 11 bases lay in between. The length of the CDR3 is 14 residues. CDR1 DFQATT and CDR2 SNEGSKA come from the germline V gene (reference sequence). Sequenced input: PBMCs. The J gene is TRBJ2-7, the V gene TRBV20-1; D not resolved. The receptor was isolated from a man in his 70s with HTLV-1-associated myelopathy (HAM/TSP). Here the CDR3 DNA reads TGCAGTGCTAGAGATCGAGCAAATGCCTACGAGCAGTACTTC. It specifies CSARDRANAYEQYF.